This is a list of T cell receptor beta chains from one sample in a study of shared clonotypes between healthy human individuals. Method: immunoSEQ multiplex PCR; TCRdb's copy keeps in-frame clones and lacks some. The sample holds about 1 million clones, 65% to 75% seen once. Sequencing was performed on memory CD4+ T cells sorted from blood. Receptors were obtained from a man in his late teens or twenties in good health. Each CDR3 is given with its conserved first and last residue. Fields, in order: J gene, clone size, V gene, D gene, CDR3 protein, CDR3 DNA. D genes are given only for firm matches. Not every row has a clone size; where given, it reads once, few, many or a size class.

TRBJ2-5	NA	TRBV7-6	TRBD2	CASSGGLAGGYQETQYF	TGTGCCAGCAGCGGGGGACTAGCGGGAGGCTACCAAGAGACCCAGTACTTC
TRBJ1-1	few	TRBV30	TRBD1	CAWSRQGWTEAFF	TGTGCCTGGAGTCGACAGGGTTGGACTGAAGCTTTCTTT
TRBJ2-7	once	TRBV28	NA	CASSFREQYF	TGTGCCAGCAGTTTCCGCGAGCAGTACTTC
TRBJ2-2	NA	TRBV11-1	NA	CASSSSPGTGELFF	TGTGCCAGCAGCTCCTCGCCTGGGACCGGGGAGCTGTTTTTT
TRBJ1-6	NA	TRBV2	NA	CASRSTVGNSPLHF	TGTGCCAGCAGGTCGACAGTCGGGAATTCACCCCTCCACTTT
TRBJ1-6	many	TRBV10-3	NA	CAIREGESPLHF	TGTGCCATCAGGGAGGGCGAATCACCCCTCCACTTT
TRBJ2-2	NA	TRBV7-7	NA	CASSPETGTGELFF	TGTGCTAGCAGCCCCGAGACAGGAACCGGGGAGCTGTTTTTT
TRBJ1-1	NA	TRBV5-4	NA	CASRPQGLLETEAFF	TGTGCCAGCAGACCACAGGGACTGCTAGAAACTGAAGCTTTCTTT
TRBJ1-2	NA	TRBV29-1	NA	CSYASPGLPVDGYTF	TGCAGCTATGCCTCACCGGGCTTACCGGTAGATGGCTACACCTTC
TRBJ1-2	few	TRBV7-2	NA	CASSPPGVATF	TGTGCCAGCAGCCCACCGGGAGTTGCCACCTTC
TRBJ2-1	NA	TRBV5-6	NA	CASSLVTLSSYNEQFF	TGTGCCAGCAGCTTGGTTACGTTAAGCTCCTACAATGAGCAGTTCTTC
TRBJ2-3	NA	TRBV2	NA	CASSIGRKNTDTQYF	TGTGCCAGCAGCATCGGTAGGAAGAACACAGATACGCAGTATTTT
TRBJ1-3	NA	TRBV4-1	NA	CASSQDLAGLGNTIYF	TGCGCCAGCAGCCAAGATCTAGCAGGGCTTGGAAACACCATATATTTT
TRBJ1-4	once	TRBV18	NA	CASSPPGATNEKLFF	TGTGCCAGCTCACCCCCAGGGGCAACTAATGAAAAACTGTTTTTT
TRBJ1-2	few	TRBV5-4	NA	CASSLVARANYGYTF	TGTGCCAGCAGCTTGGTCGCCCGCGCTAACTATGGCTACACCTTC
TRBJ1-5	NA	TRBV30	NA	CAWGQNSNQPQHF	TGTGCCTGGGGACAGAATAGCAATCAGCCCCAGCATTTT
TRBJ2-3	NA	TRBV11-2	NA	CASRLMRGDTQYF	TGTGCCAGCAGGTTAATGCGAGGGGATACGCAGTATTTT
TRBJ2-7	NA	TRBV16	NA	CASSQSDEQYF	TGTGCCAGCAGCCAATCTGACGAGCAGTACTTC
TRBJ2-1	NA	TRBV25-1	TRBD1	CASSETSTGGLNNEQFF	TGTGCCAGTAGTGAAACCTCGACAGGGGGCTTGAACAATGAGCAGTTCTTC
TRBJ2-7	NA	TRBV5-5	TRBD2	CASSWSGGLAEQYF	TGTGCCAGCAGCTGGTCGGGGGGTTTGGCCGAGCAGTACTTC
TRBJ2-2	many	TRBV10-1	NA	CASSDNTYFGELFF	TGCGCCAGCAGTGATAATACGTATTTCGGGGAGCTGTTTTTT
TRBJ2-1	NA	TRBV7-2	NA	CASSLNNYNEQFF	TGTGCCAGCAGCTTGAACAACTACAATGAGCAGTTCTTC
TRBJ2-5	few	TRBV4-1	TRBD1	CASSPGQLQETQYF	TGCGCCAGCAGCCCGGGACAGCTCCAAGAGACCCAGTACTTC
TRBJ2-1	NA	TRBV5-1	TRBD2	CASSFLTSGGHNEQFF	TGCGCCAGCAGCTTTTTAACGAGCGGGGGGCACAATGAGCAGTTCTTC
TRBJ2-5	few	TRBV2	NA	CASSVVLQETQYF	TGTGCCAGCAGTGTAGTCCTCCAAGAGACCCAGTACTTC
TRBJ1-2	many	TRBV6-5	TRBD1	CASSRQGERGYTF	TGTGCCAGCAGTCGACAGGGAGAGAGGGGCTACACCTTC
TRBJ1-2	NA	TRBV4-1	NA	CASSEINYGYTF	TGCGCCAGCAGCGAGATCAACTATGGCTACACCTTC
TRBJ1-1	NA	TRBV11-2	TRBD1	CASSVQGAGTEAFF	TGTGCCAGCAGCGTACAGGGGGCGGGGACTGAAGCTTTCTTT
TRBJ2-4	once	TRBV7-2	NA	CASSLEATGTIQYF	TGTGCCAGCAGCTTAGAAGCTACGGGTACCATTCAGTACTTC
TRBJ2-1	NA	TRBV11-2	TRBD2	CASRPGLAAFEQFF	TGTGCCAGCAGACCCGGACTAGCGGCTTTTGAGCAGTTCTTC
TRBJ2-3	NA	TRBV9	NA	CASSVADGSWPDTQYF	TGTGCCAGCAGCGTAGCTGACGGGAGTTGGCCAGATACGCAGTATTTT
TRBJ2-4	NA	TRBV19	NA	CASSIGASGKNIQYF	TGTGCCAGTAGTATCGGGGCATCTGGCAAAAACATTCAGTACTTC
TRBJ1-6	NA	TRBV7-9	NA	CASSLDTALNSPLHF	TGTGCCAGCAGCTTAGATACAGCCCTAAATTCACCCCTCCACTTT
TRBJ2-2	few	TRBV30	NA	CAWSRWEKGGELFF	TGTGCCTGGAGTAGGTGGGAGAAGGGCGGGGAGCTGTTTTTT
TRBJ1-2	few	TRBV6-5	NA	CASSYGTGKFNYGYTF	TGTGCCAGCAGTTATGGGACGGGGAAGTTTAACTATGGCTACACCTTC
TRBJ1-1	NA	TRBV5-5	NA	CASTKTLRDGNTEAFF	TGTGCCAGCACCAAAACCCTCCGGGACGGGAACACTGAAGCTTTCTTT
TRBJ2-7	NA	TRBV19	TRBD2	CASSPRRGGPSYEQYF	TGTGCCAGTAGTCCCCGCCGGGGGGGGCCCTCCTACGAGCAGTACTTC
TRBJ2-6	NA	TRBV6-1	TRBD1	CASSEAEVGSTGKRVYRGANVLTF	TGTGCCAGCAGTGAAGCCGAAGTGGGTTCGACAGGGAAGAGGGTATACCGGGGGGCCAACGTCCTGACTTTC
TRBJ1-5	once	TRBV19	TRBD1	CASSVPAGQGAAQPQHF	TGTGCCAGTAGTGTACCTGCGGGACAGGGGGCAGCTCAGCCCCAGCATTTT
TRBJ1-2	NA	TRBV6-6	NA	CASGRTPHSDGYTF	TGTGCCAGCGGACGGACGCCTCACTCGGATGGCTACACCTTC
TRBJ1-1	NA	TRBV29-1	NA	CSGVQKLNTEAFF	TGCAGCGGGGTACAGAAGCTTAACACTGAAGCTTTCTTT
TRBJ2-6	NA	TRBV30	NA	CAWDGSGANVLTF	TGTGCCTGGGATGGCTCTGGGGCCAACGTCCTGACTTTC
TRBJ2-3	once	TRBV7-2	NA	CASSPGWEATDTQYF	TGTGCCAGCAGCCCCGGGTGGGAGGCTACAGATACGCAGTATTTT
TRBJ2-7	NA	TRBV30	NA	CAWSGDYEQYF	TGTGCCTGGTCAGGGGATTACGAGCAGTACTTC